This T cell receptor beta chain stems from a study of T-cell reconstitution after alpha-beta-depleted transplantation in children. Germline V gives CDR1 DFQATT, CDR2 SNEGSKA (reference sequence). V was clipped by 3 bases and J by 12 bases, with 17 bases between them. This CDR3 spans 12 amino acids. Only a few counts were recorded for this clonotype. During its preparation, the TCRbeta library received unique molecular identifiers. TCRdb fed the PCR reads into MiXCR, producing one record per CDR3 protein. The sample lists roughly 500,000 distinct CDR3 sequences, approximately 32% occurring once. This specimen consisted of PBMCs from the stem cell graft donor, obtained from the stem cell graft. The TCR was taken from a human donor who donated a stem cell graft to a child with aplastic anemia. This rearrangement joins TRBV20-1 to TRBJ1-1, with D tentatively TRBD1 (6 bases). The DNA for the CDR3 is TGCAGTGCTAGGACGGGACAAGTGGCGACTTTCTTT. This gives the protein CSARTGQVATFF.